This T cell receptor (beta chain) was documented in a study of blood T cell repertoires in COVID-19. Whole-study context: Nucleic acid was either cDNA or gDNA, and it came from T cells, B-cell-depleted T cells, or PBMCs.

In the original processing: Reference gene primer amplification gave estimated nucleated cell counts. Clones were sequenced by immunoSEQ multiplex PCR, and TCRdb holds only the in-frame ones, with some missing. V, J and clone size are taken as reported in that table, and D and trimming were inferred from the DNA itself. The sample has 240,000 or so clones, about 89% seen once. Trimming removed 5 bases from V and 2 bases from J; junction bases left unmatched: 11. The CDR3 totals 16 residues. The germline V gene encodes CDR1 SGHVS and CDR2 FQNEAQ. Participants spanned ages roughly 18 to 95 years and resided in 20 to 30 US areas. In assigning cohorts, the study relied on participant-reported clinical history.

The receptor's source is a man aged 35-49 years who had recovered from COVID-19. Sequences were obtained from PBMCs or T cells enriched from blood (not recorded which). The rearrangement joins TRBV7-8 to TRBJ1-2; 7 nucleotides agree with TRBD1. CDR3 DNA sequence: TGTGCCAGCAGCCGCTTGGCCCCGGGACAGAACTATGGCTACACCTTC. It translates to CASSRLAPGQNYGYTF.